This T cell receptor (beta chain) was profiled in a study of cytomegalovirus exposure and HLA in healthy donors. Notes on the study in general: The study recorded 160 or so TCR beta chains that were cytomegalovirus-associated.

To note about this clone: Its antigen is unidentified.

Assay: immunoSEQ multiplex PCR; the TCRdb copy retains only in-frame clones and omits some. Of tens of thousands of clones in the sample, around 94% are singletons; the top ten hold approximately 2.3%. Germline lookup yields CDR1 MGHRA and CDR2 YSYEKL. The CDR3 is 14 residues long. V was clipped by 4 bases and J by 1 base, with 9 bases between them. The J gene is TRBJ2-3, the V gene TRBV4-1; the D gene is possibly TRBD2 (6 bases). The receptor comes from a man younger than 30 in good health and CMV-seronegative. The sample taken for sequencing was PBMCs. CDR3 nucleotide sequence: TGCGCCAGCAGCCGGGACTCGCGCACAGATACGCAGTATTTT. Translating gives CASSRDSRTDTQYF.